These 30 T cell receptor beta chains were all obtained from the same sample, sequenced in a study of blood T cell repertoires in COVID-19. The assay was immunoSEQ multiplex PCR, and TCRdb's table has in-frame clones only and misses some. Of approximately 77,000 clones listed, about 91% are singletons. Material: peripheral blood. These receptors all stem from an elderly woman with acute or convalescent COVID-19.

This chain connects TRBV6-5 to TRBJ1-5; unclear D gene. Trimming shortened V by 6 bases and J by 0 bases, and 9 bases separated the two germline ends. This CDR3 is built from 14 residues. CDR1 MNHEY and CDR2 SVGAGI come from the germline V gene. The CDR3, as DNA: TGTGCCAGCAGCCGGGAAGGTAGCAATCAGCCCCAGCATTTT. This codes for CASSREGSNQPQHF.

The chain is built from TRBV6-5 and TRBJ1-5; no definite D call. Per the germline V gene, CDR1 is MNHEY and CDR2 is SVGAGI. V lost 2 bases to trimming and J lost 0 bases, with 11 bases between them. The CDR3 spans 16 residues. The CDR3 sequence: CASSYGGMGSNQPQHF. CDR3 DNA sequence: TGTGCCAGCAGTTACGGAGGAATGGGTAGCAATCAGCCCCAGCATTTT.

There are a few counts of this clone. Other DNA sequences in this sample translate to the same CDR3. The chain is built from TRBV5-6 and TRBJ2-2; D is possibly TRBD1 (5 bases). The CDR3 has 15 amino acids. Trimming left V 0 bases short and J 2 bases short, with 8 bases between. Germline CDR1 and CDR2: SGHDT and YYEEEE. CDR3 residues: CASSLGQINTGELFF. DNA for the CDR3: TGTGCCAGCAGCTTGGGACAGATAAACACCGGGGAGCTGTTTTTT.

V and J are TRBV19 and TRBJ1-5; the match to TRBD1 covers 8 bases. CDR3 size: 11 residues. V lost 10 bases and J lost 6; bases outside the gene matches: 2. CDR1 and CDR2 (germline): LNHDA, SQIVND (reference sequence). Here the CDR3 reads CATGQGQPQHF. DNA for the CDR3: TGTGCCACTGGACAGGGTCAGCCCCAGCATTTT.

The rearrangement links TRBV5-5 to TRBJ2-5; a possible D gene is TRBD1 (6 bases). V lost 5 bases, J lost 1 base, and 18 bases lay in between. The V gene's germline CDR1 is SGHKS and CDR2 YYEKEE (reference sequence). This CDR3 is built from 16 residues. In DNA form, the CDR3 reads TGTGCCAGCAGTTTTAGCCCCCAGGGGAGCCAAGAGACCCAGTACTTC. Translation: CASSFSPQGSQETQYF.

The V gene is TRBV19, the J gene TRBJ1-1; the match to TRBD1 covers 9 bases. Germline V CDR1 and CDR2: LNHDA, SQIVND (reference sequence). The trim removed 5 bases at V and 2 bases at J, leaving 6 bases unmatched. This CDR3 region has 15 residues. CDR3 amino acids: CASSADRGGNTEAFF. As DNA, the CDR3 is TGTGCCAGTAGTGCGGACAGGGGAGGAAACACTGAAGCTTTCTTT. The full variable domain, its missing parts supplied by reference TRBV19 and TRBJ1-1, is DGGITQSPKYLFRKEGQNVTLSCEQNLNHDAMYWYRQDPGQGLRLIYYSQIVNDFQKGDIAEGYSVSREKKESFPLTVTSAQKNPTAFYLCASSADRGGNTEAFFGQGTRLTVV.

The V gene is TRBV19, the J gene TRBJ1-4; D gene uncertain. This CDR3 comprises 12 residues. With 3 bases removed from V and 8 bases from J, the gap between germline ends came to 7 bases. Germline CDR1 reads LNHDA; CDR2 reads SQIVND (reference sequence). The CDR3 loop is CASSIPSEKLFF. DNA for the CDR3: TGTGCCAGTAGTATCCCCTCGGAAAAACTGTTTTTT.

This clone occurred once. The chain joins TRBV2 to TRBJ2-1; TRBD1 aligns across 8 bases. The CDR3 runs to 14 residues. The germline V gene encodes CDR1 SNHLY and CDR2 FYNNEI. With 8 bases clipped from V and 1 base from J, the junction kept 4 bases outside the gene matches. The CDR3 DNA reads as TGTGCCAGCGGGCGGGACAGGTCCTACAATGAGCAGTTCTTC. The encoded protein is CASGRDRSYNEQFF.

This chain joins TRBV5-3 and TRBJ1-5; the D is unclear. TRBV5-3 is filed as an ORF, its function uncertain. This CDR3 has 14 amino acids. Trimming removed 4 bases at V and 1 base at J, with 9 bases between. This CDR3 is CARSEAVSNQPQHF. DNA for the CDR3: TGTGCCAGAAGCGAGGCGGTGAGCAATCAGCCCCAGCATTTT.

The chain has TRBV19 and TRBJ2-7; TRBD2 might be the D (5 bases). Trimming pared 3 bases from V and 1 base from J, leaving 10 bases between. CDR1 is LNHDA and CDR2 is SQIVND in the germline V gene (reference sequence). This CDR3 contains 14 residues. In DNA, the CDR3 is TGTGCCAGTAGTATCCGGGGATCGTCCTACGAGCAGTACTTC. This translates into CASSIRGSSYEQYF.

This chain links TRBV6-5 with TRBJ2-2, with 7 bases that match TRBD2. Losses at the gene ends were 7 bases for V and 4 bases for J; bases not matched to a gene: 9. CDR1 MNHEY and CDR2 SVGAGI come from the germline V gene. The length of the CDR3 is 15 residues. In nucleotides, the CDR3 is TGTGCCAGCACCATGGGAGGGTTACTCACCGGGGAGCTGTTTTTT. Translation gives CASTMGGLLTGELFF.

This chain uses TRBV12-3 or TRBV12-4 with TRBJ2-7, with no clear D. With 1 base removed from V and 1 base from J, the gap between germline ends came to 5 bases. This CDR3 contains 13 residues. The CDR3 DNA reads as TGTGCCAGCAGTTTAGGAGGTTCCTACGAGCAGTACTTC. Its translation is CASSLGGSYEQYF.

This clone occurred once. CDR3 nucleotide sequence: TGTGCCAGCAGTGAAGACGGTGACAGAAAAAGCTATAGCAATCAGCCCCAGCATTTT. It specifies CASSEDGDRKSYSNQPQHF. The chain carries TRBV6-1 and TRBJ1-5; a weak D match, TRBD1 (5 bases). This CDR3 region has 19 residues. V was clipped by 1 base and J by 0 bases, with 19 bases between them. The germline V gene has CDR1 MNHNS and CDR2 SASEGT.

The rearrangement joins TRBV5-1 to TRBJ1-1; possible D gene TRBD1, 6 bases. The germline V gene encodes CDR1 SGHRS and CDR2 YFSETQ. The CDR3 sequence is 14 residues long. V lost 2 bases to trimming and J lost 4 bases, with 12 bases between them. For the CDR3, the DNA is TGCGCCAGCAGCTTTGGGGGCGAGGGCACTGAAGCTTTCTTT. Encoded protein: CASSFGGEGTEAFF.

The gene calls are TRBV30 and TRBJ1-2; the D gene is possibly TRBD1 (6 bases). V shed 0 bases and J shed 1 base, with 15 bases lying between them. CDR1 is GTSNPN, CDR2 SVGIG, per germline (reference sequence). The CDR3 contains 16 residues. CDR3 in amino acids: CAWSVLRSRGNYGYTF. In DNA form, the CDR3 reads TGTGCCTGGAGTGTATTGAGAAGCAGGGGTAACTATGGCTACACCTTC.

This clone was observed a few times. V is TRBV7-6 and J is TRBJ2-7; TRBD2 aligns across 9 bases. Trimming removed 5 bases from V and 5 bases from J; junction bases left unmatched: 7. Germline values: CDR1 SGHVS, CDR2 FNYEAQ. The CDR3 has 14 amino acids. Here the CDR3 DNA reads TGTGCCAGCAGCCTGAGCGGGAGGTCAAACGAGCAGTACTTC. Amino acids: CASSLSGRSNEQYF.

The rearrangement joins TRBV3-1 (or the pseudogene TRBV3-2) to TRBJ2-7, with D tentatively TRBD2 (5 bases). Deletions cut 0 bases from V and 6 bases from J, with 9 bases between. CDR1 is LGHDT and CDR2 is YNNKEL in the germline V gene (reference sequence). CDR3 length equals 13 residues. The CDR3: CASSQERVSEQYF. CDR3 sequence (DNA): TGTGCCAGCAGCCAAGAGCGGGTATCCGAGCAGTACTTC.

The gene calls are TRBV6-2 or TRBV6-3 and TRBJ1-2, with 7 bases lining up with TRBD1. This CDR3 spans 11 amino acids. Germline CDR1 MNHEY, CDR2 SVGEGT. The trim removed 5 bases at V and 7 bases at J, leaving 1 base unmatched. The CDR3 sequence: CASSDRAGYTF. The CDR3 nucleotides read TGTGCCAGCAGTGACAGGGCTGGCTACACCTTC.

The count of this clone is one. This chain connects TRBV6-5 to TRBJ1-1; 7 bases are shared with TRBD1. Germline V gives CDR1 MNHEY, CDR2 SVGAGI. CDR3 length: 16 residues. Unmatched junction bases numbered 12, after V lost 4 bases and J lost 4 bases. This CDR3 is CASSWGKGQTPTEAFF. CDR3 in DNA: TGTGCCAGCAGTTGGGGGAAGGGACAGACACCCACTGAAGCTTTCTTT.

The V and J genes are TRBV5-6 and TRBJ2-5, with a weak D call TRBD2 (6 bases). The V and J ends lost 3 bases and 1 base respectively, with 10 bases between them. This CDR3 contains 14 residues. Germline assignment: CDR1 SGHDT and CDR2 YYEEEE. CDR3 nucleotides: TGTGCCAGCAGCTCGGCGGGACTCCAAGAGACCCAGTACTTC. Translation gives CASSSAGLQETQYF. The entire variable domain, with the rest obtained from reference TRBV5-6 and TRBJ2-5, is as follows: DAGVTQSPTHLIKTRGQQVTLRCSPKSGHDTVSWYQQALGQGPQFIFQYYEEEERQRGNFPDRFSGHQFPNYSSELNVNALLLGDSALYLCASSSAGLQETQYFGPGTRLLVL.

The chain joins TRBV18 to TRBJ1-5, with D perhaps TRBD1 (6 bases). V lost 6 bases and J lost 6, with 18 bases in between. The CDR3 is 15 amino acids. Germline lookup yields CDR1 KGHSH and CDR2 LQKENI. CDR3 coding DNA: TGTGCCAGCTCCCCCGGCAGGGGAGAAACTCAGCCCCAGCATTTT. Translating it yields CASSPGRGETQPQHF.

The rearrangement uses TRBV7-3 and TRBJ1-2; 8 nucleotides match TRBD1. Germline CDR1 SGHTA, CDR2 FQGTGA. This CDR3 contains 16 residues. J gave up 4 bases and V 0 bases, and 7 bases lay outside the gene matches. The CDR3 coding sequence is TGTGCCAGCAGCTTAACCGGGGCAGGGGGCACCTATGGCTACACCTTC. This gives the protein CASSLTGAGGTYGYTF.

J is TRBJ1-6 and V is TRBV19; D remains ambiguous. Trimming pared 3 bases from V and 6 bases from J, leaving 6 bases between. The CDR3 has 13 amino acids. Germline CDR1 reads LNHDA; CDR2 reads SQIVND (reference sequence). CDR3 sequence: CASSIAANSPLHF. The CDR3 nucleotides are TGTGCCAGTAGTATTGCGGCTAATTCACCCCTCCACTTT.

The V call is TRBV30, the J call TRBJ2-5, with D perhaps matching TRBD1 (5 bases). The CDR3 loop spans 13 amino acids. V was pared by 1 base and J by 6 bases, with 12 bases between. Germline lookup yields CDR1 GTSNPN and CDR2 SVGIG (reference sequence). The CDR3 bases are TGTGCCTGGAGTGGGTCAGGGTGGAAGACCCAGTACTTC. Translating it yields CAWSGSGWKTQYF.

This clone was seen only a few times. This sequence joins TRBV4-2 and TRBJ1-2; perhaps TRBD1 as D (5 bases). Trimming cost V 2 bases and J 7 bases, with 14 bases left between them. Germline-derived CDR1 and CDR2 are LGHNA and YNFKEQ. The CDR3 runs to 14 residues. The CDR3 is CASSQPLTGSGYTF. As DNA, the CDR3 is TGTGCCAGCAGCCAACCCCTTACAGGATCTGGCTACACCTTC.

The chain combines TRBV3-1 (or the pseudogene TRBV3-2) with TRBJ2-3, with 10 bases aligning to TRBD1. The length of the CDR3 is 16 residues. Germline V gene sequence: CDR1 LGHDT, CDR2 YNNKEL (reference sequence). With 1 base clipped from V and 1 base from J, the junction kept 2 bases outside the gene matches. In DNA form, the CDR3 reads TGTGCCAGCAGCCAAGTCGGACAGGGGGGCACAGATACGCAGTATTTT. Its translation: CASSQVGQGGTDTQYF.

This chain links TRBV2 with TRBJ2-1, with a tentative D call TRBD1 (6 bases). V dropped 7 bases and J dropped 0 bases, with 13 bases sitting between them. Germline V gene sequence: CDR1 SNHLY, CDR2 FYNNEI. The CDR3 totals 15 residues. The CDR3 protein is CASMTGSRSYNEQFF. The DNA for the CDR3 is TGTGCCAGCATGACAGGATCTCGCTCCTACAATGAGCAGTTCTTC.

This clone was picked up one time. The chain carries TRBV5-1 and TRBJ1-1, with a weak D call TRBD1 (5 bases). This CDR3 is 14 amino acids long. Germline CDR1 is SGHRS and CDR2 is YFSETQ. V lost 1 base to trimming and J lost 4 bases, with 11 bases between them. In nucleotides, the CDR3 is TGCGCCAGCAGCTTGCAGGGTCGAGGCACTGAAGCTTTCTTT. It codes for CASSLQGRGTEAFF.

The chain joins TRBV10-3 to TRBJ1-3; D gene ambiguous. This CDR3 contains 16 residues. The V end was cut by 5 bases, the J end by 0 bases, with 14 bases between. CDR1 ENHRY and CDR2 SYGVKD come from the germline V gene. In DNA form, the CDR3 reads TGTGCCATCAGTTCCGGGGAGGCGGCCTCTGGAAACACCATATATTTT. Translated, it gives CAISSGEAASGNTIYF.

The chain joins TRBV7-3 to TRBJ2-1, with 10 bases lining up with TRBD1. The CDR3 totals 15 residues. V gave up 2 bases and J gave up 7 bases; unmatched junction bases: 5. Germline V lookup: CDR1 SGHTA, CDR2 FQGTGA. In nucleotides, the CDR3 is TGTGCCAGCAGCTTAGGACAGGGGGAATGGAATGAGCAGTTCTTC. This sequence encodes CASSLGQGEWNEQFF.